The rows below give T cell receptor beta chains drawn from one sample of a study of breast tumors, draining lymph nodes, adjacent tissues. TCRdb used MiXCR to reprocess the multiplex PCR reads, holding one entry per CDR3 protein. This sample has 9,500 to 12,000 distinct CDR3 sequences, with approximately 50% found just once. Sequences were obtained from breast tumor tissue. The receptors come from a female donor with breast cancer. Some clones in this sample may be carry-over from other donors' samples. CDR3s leave out the opening cysteine and the closing phenylalanine or tryptophan.

18 | TRBV4-3 | ASSPSALARDRALCYEQY
13 | TRBV24-1 | ATSAQDRGKDEQF
16 | TRBV5-5 | ASSLYTAQGRRSYGYT
14 | TRBV5-5 | ASSLAGGYSNQPQH
14 | TRBV29-1 | SVEDILGQSTDTQY
13 | TRBV9 | ASTWEGALGETQY
16 | TRBV7-3 | ASSPRNGVLLGANVLT
12 | TRBV4-1 | ASSQPGTGSPLH
12 | TRBV5-1 | ASSLVEQGREQY
17 | TRBV24-1 | ATSDLPYGLAGNTDTQY
15 | TRBV27 | ASGVSPLAGVYNEQF
13 | TRBV7-9 | ASSPGTGNADTQY
13 | TRBV4-3 | ASSQDFGLYNEQF
15 | TRBV6-1 | ASSEAEGEAGNQPQH
9 | TRBV28 | ASNRGETQY
11 | TRBV29-1 | SVEDWRDNEQF
10 | TRBV2 | ASMGTGGGYT
12 | TRBV19 | ASSSHNWNTEAF
13 | TRBV6-5 | ASSDYGQGNQPQH
9 | TRBV15 | ATSNENTIY
13 | TRBV4-1 | ASSPIQGSLGEQY
13 | TRBV20-1 | SARPSGLTYNEQF
11 | TRBV7-2 | ASSLTLGTEQY
10 | TRBV7-2 | ASSSYRGEQY
11 | TRBV24-1 | ATSQGINQPQH
12 | TRBV20-1 | SASSGGAYTEQF
14 | TRBV7-9 | ASSSNRAPTNEKLF
12 | TRBV7-9 | ASSSGEPAHGYT
16 | TRBV11-1 | ASSLAQTGHYSGNTIY
12 | TRBV4-2 | ASSPTVSGSTIY
14 | TRBV19 | ASSIGRGQITDTQY
12 | TRBV2 | ARREGTTTDTQY
11 | TRBV25-1 | ASRQRTNEKLF
11 | TRBV30 | AYLSGGTDTQY
16 | TRBV5-1 | AGSLTGVLHPSTDTQF
11 | TRBV3-1 | ASSFLSRREQY
11 | TRBV2 | ASNVRTGYEQY
11 | TRBV5-1 | ASSLEGTYEQY
12 | TRBV11-3 | ASSLGQGGKTQY
13 | TRBV19 | ASTPGGTGGNEQY
11 | TRBV20-1 | SATGTPTGELF
12 | TRBV3-1 | ASSPGLAGYEQY
11 | TRBV5-1 | ASSLGDDQPQH
15 | TRBV27 | ASSSPGTGSGANVLT
11 | TRBV25-1 | ASSEWGNEKLF
13 | TRBV5-1 | ASSLSGTGAYEQY
12 | TRBV6-1 | ASSEWTANSPLH
13 | TRBV10-1 | ASSEGQRGSYEQY
11 | TRBV7-2 | ASSGRRGETQY
12 | TRBV20-1 | SASRGRTQLVQY
16 | TRBV5-4 | ASSSSGPAGGPGNEQF
14 | TRBV9 | ASSVGGSPNTGELF
11 | TRBV19 | ASSILRNQPQH